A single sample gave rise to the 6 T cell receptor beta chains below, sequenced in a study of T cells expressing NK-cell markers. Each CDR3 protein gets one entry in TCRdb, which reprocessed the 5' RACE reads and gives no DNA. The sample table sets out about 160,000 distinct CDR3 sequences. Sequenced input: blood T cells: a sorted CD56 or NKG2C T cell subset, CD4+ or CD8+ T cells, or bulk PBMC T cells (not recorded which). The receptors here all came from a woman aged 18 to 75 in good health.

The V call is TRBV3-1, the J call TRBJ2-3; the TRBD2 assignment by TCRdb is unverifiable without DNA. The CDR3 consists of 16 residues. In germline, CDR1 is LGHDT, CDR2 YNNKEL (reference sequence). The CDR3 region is CASSPLAGARADTQYF.

The CDR3 is CASSRGVYEQYF. The chain joins TRBV2 to TRBJ2-7; without DNA, the TCRdb call of TRBD1 cannot be checked. In germline, CDR1 is SNHLY, CDR2 FYNNEI. The CDR3 consists of 12 residues.

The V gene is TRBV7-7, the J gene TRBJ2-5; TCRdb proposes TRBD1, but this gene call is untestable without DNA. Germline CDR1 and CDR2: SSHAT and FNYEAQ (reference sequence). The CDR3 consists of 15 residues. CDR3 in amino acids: CASSSGRGSQETQYF.

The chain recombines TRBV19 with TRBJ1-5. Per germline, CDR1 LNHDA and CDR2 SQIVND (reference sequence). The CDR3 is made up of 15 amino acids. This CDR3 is CASSGGRASNQPQHF.

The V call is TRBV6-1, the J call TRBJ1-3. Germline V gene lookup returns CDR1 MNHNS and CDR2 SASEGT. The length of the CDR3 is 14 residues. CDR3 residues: CASSPRSSGNTIYF.

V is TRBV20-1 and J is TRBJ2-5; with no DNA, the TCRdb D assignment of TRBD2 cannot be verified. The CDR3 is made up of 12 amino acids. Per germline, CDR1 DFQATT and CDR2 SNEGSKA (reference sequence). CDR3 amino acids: CSARGQKETQYF.